These 5 T cell receptor beta chains were all obtained from the same sample, sequenced in a study of blood T cell repertoires in COVID-19. Repertoires were generated with immunoSEQ multiplex PCR, while TCRdb's copy carries only in-frame clones and drops some. The sample shows around 250,000 clones, around 88% of them seen only once. Sequencing input: PBMCs or T cells enriched from blood (not recorded which). The receptors shown here come from a woman aged 40-49 years with acute COVID-19.

This rearrangement joins TRBV28 to TRBJ1-1; 8 bases fit TRBD1. CDR3 length equals 15 residues. Per germline, CDR1 MDHEN and CDR2 SYDVKM. Unmatched junction bases numbered 8, after V lost 5 bases and J lost 3 bases. DNA of the CDR3: TGTGCCAGCAGTCCCTACCCGACAGGGGACACTGAAGCTTTCTTT. Translation gives CASSPYPTGDTEAFF. Variable domain in full (rest from reference TRBV28 and TRBJ1-1): DVKVTQSSRYLVKRTGEKVFLECVQDMDHENMFWYRQDPGLGLRLIYFSYDVKMKEKGDIPEGYSVSREKKERFSLILESASTNQTSMYLCASSPYPTGDTEAFFGQGTRLTVV.

This clone occurred a few times. V gene TRBV15 combines with J gene TRBJ2-2, with D unresolved. Trimming stripped 2 bases from V and 6 bases from J, with 10 bases between. This CDR3 spans 14 amino acids. Germline CDR1 reads LNHNV; CDR2 reads YYDKDF (reference sequence). In DNA form, the CDR3 reads TGTGCCACCAGCAGAACGGGTTTATCCGGGGAGCTGTTTTTT. Amino acid sequence: CATSRTGLSGELFF.

CDR3: CASSFGAGYEQFF. The CDR3 DNA reads TGCGCCAGCAGCTTCGGAGCGGGATATGAGCAGTTCTTC. The J gene is TRBJ2-1, the V gene TRBV5-1, with 7 positions matching TRBD2. Germline V lookup: CDR1 SGHRS, CDR2 YFSETQ. This CDR3 contains 13 residues. The ends lost 2 bases at V and 8 bases at J; junction bases unmatched: 4. The complete variable domain, with remaining parts taken from reference TRBV5-1 and TRBJ2-1, reads KAGVTQTPRYLIKTRGQQVTLSCSPISGHRSVSWYQQTPGQGLQFLFEYFSETQRNKGNFPGRFSGRQFSNSRSEMNVSTLELGDSALYLCASSFGAGYEQFFGPGTRLTVL.

The chain is built from TRBV5-5 and TRBJ1-1; 7 nucleotides align to TRBD1. Per germline, CDR1 SGHKS and CDR2 YYEKEE (reference sequence). CDR3 length equals 15 residues. V shed 4 bases, J shed 4 bases, and the junction held 10 bases outside the gene matches. CDR3 nucleotides: TGTGCCAGCAGCCTAGGAACAGGGGCCGGCACTGAAGCTTTCTTT. This sequence encodes CASSLGTGAGTEAFF.

The rearrangement links TRBV2 to TRBJ2-5; 7 bases agree with TRBD2. Germline V gene sequence: CDR1 SNHLY, CDR2 FYNNEI. The junction had 12 bases not matched to a gene; V was cut back by 6 bases and J by 5 bases. The CDR3 contains 15 residues. CDR3 sequence (DNA): TGTGCCAGCAGCGCCTCCCAGGCGGGAGTTGAGACCCAGTACTTC. The encoded protein is CASSASQAGVETQYF.